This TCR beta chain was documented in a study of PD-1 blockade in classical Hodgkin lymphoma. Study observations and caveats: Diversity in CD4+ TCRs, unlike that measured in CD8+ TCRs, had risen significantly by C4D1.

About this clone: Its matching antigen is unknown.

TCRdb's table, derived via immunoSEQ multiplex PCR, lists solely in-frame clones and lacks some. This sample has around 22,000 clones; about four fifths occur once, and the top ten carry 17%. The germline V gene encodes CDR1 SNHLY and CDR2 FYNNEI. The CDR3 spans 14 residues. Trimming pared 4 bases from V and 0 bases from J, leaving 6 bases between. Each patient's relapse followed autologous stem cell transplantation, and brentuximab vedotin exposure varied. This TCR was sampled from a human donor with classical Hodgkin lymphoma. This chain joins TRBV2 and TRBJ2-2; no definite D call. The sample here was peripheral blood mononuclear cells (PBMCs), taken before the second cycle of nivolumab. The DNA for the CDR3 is TGTGCCAGCAGTGTGGGTGCGAACACCGGGGAGCTGTTTTTT. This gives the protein CASSVGANTGELFF.